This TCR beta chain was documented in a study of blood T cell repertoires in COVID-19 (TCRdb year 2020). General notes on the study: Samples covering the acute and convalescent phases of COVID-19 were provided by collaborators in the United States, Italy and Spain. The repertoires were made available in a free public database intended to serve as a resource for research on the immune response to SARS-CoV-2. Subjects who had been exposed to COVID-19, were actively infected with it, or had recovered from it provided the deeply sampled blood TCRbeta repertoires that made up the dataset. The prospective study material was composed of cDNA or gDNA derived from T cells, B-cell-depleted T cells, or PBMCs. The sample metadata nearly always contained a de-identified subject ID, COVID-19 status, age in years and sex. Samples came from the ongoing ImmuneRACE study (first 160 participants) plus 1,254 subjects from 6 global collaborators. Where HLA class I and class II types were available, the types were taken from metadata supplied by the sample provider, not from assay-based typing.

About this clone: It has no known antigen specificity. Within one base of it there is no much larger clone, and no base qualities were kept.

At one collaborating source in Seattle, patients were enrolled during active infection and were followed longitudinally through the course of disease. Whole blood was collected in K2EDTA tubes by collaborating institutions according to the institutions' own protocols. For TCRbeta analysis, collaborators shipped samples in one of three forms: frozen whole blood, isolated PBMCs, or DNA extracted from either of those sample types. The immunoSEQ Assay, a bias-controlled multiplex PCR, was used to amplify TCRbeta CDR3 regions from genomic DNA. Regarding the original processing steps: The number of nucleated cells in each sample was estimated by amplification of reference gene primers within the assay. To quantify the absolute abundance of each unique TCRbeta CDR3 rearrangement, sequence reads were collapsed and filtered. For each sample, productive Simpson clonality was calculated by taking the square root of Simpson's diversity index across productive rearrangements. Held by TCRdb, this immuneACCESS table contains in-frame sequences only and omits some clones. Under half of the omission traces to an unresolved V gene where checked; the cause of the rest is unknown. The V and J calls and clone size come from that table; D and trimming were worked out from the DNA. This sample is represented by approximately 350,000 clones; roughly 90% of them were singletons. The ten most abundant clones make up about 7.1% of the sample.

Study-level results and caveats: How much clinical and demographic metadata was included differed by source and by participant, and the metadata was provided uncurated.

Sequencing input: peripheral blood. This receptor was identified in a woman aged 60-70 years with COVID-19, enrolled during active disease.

The CDR3 protein: CASSQTTGTGSSPLHF. The DNA is TGTGCCAGCTCACAAACTACCGGGACAGGGAGTTCACCCCTCCACTTT. This sequence uses TRBV18 and TRBJ1-6; 9 nucleotides in the junction match TRBD1. As encoded in the germline V gene, CDR1 is KGHSH while CDR2 is LQKENI. Trimmed from V: 4 bases; trimmed from J: 9 bases; junction bases lacking a gene match: 10. The CDR3 goes from the cysteine to the phenylalanine over 16 residues. The retained sequence is limited to the CDR3, 48 bases, with the frame set at the first base.